Presented here are 2 T cell receptor beta chains from one specimen sequenced in a study of shared clonotypes between healthy human individuals. The naive CD8 subset, CD45RO-negative cells positively selected for CCR7, excluded terminally differentiated effector memory CD45RA+ cells. The table came from immunoSEQ multiplex PCR; TCRdb's copy has only in-frame clones and leaves some out. Of a few hundred thousand clones detected, 95% to 96% appear once; the ten largest clones hold 0.11%. The sample consisted of naive CD8+ T cells sorted from blood. The receptors come from a woman between 25 and 40 years old in good health.

J is TRBJ1-2 and V is TRBV30; D is uncertain. Germline assignment: CDR1 GTSNPN and CDR2 SVGIG (reference sequence). The length of the CDR3 is 12 residues. V dropped 0 bases and J dropped 8 bases, with 10 bases sitting between them. The CDR3 DNA follows: TGTGCCTGGAGTGTAATTGGTGGGGGCTACACCTTC. Its protein product is CAWSVIGGGYTF.

This chain joins TRBV6-1 and TRBJ2-7; 8 bases are a match to TRBD1. The CDR3 covers 16 residues. The trim removed 3 bases at V and 3 bases at J, leaving 10 bases unmatched. Germline CDR1 MNHNS, CDR2 SASEGT. CDR3 DNA: TGTGCCAGCAGTGACCGAACCGGGACAGGTCTCTACGAGCAGTACTTC. It is translated as CASSDRTGTGLYEQYF.